This TCR beta chain comes out of a study of cytotoxic CD8 clonotypes in ibrutinib-treated CLL. The study's findings and limits: Clonality increased at ibrutinib response, then returned toward baseline at progression. At baseline, clonality was higher than in age-matched healthy donors and correlated with CD8+ counts. Lymph node repertoires were not studied, and sampling times were unmatched.

About this clone: Its cognate antigen is unknown.

Sequencing used immunoSEQ multiplex PCR; TCRdb keeps in-frame clones, though not all of them. Among about 140,000 clones listed, more than 75% were seen once. This sample comprised PBMCs, obtained after 36 months of ibrutinib treatment. This receptor was identified in a human donor with chronic lymphocytic leukemia.

The chain's CDR3 is CASSFTLGQGDTEAFF. The CDR3 DNA follows: TGTGCCAGCAGCTTTACCTTGGGACAGGGCGACACTGAAGCTTTCTTT. The rearrangement joins TRBV7-9 to TRBJ1-1; 9 bases are shared with TRBD1. V lost 3 bases to trimming and J lost 3 bases; unmatched junction nucleotides: 8. CDR3 length: 16 amino acids. Germline V gene sequence: CDR1 SEHNR, CDR2 FQNEAQ (reference sequence).